The sequence of this TCR beta chain was determined in a study of shared clonotypes between healthy human individuals. Measured with immunoSEQ multiplex PCR; TCRdb has only the in-frame clones, and not every one. The sample consists of around 510,000 clones, 90% to 97% of them appearing once. V gave up 4 bases and J gave up 8 bases; unmatched junction bases: 6. The CDR3 has 13 residues. Germline CDR1 and CDR2: GTSNPN and SVGIG (reference sequence). All of the donors resided in Nashville, Tennessee, and each was a Caucasian adult. Sequencing was carried out using naive CD4+ T cells sorted from blood. Described subset: CD45RA+ positively selected. This TCR was sampled from a woman in her twenties or thirties in good health. The chain combines TRBV30 with TRBJ1-4; 8 bases align to TRBD1. The CDR3 region is CAWNTGGLEKLFF. In nucleotides, the CDR3 is TGTGCCTGGAACACAGGGGGTTTGGAAAAACTGTTTTTT.